This T cell receptor (beta chain) was retrieved from a study of blood T cells in healthy people across ages. Only a few counts were recorded for this clonotype. Then a second PCR, running about 6 to 12 cycles, was carried out with a sample-barcoded 5' primer and a J-beta primer mix. Each TCR beta cDNA got a 12-nucleotide random molecular identifier. TCRdb passed the 5' RACE reads through MiXCR, listing each CDR3 protein once. The table has around 1.5 million distinct CDR3 sequences, approximately 59% seen once; the top ten hold 6.5% to 8.5%. The CDR3 runs to 15 residues. V gave up 3 bases and J gave up 0 bases, with 6 bases separating them. Aged roughly 6 to 95, donors were systemically healthy Caucasians from Russia. The authors extracted at least 6 micrograms of total RNA per sample.

The receptor was derived from a man younger than 30 in good health. The source material was blood. The chain recombines TRBV12-3 or TRBV12-4 with TRBJ2-6; D unresolved. CDR3 region: CASSFKLSGANVLTF. Written as DNA, the CDR3 is TGTGCCAGCAGTTTTAAACTCTCTGGGGCCAACGTCCTGACTTTC.